This TCR beta chain originates from a study of cytomegalovirus exposure and HLA in healthy donors. Germline lookup yields CDR1 SEHNR and CDR2 FQNEAQ (reference sequence). The length of the CDR3 is 15 residues. V lost 6 bases to trimming and J lost 6 bases; unmatched junction nucleotides: 5. PCR used 60 Vbeta primers and 13 Jbeta primers. This table comes from immunoSEQ multiplex PCR, and its TCRdb copy is limited to in-frame clones, with some not included. This table holds roughly 180,000 clones, just over 75% found once. The genes are TRBV7-9 and TRBJ2-2; 12 bases line up with TRBD1. The specimen sequenced was PBMCs. The TCR was taken from a man aged 18 to 30 in good health and CMV-seronegative. In DNA, the CDR3 is TGTGCCAGCAGATCGGGACAGGGGGCTTCCGGGGAGCTGTTTTTT. This sequence encodes CASRSGQGASGELFF.